This T cell receptor beta chain was obtained from a study of resident and recirculating memory T cells in vitiligo. Germline CDR1 reads MGHRA; CDR2 reads YSYEKL. The CDR3 spans 14 residues. Trimming cost V 4 bases and J 0 bases, with 6 bases left between them. Assay: immunoSEQ multiplex PCR; the TCRdb copy retains only in-frame clones and omits some. Of tens of thousands of clones in the sample, approximately 91% were seen once. The chain carries TRBV4-1 and TRBJ2-2; D gene uncertain. What was sequenced was blood. This TCR was sampled from a male donor with vitiligo. Here the CDR3 DNA reads TGCGCCAGCAGCCCCCGGGCGAACACCGGGGAGCTGTTTTTT. Amino acid sequence: CASSPRANTGELFF.